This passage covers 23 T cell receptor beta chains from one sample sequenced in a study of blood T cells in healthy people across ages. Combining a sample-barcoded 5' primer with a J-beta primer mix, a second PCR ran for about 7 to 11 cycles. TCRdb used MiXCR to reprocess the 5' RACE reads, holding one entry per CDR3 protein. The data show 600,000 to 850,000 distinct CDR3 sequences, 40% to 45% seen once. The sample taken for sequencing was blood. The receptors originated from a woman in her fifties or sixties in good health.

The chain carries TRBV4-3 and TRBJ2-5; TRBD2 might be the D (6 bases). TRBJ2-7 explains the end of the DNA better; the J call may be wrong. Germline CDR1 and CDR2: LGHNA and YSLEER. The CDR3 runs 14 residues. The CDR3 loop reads CASSLGRDHYEQYF. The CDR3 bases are TGCGCCAGCAGCCTAGGGCGGGACCACTACGAGCAGTACTTC.

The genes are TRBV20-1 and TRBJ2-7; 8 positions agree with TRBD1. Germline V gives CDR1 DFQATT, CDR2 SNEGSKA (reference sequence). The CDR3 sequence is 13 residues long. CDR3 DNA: TGCAGCGGTAGGGACAGGTTCTCCTACGAGCAGTACTTC. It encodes CSGRDRFSYEQYF.

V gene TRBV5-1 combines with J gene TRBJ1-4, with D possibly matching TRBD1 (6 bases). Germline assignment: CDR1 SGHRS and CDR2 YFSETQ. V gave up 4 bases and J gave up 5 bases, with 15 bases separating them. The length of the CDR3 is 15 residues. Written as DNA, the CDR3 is TGCGCCAGCAGCACCGGGACACCGGGGAATGAAAAACTGTTTTTT. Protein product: CASSTGTPGNEKLFF. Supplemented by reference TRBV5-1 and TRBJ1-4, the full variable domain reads KAGVTQTPRYLIKTRGQQVTLSCSPISGHRSVSWYQQTPGQGLQFLFEYFSETQRNKGNFPGRFSGRQFSNSRSEMNVSTLELGDSALYLCASSTGTPGNEKLFFGSGTQLSVL.

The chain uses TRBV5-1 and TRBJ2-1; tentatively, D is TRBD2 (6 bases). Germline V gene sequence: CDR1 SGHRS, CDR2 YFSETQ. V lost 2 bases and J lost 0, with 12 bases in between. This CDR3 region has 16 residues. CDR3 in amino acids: CASSLSGPSSYNEQFF. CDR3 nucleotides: TGCGCCAGCAGCTTAAGCGGGCCTAGCTCCTACAATGAGCAGTTCTTC.

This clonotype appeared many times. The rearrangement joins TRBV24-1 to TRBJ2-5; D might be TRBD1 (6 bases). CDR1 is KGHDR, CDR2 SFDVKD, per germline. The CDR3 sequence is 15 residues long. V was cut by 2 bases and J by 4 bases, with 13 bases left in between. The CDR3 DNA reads TGTGCCACCAGTGATTCCAGGGGCCTTACAGAGACCCAGTACTTC. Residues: CATSDSRGLTETQYF.

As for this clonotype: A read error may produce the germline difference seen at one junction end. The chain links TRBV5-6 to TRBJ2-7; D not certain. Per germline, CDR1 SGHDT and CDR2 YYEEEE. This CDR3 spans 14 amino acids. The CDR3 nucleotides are TGTGCCAGCAGCTTTGGCAGGAGCTCCTCCGAGCAGTACTTC. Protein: CASSFGRSSSEQYF.

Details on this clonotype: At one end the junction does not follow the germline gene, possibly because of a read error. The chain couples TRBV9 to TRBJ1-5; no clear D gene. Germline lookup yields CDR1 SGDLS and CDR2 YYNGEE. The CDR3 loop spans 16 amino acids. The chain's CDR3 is CTSSPGTEYSNQPQHF. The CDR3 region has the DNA TGTACCAGCAGCCCCGGAACGGAGTATAGCAATCAGCCCCAGCATTTT.

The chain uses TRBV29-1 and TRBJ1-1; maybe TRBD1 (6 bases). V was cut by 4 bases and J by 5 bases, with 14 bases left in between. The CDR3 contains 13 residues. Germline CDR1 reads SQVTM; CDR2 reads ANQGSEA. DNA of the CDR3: TGCAGCGTTGGGGATACAGGGTCAACTGAAGCTTTCTTT. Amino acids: CSVGDTGSTEAFF.

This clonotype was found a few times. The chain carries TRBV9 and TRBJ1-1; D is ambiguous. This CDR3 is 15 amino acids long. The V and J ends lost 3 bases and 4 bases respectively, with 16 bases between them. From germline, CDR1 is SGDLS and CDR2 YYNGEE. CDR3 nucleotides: TGTGCCAGCAGCGCGGGCGAGGGTGAGGGCACTGAAGCTTTCTTT. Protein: CASSAGEGEGTEAFF.

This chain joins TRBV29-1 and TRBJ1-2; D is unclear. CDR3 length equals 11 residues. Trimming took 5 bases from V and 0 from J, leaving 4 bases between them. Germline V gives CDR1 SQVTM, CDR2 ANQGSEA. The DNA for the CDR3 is TGCAGCGTTACCACTAACTATGGCTACACCTTC. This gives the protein CSVTTNYGYTF.

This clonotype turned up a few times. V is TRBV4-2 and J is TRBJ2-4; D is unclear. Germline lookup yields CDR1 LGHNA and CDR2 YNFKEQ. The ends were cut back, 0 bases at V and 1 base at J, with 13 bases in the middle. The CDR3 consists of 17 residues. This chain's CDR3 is CASSQDTDIPAKNIQYF. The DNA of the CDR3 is TGTGCCAGCAGCCAAGATACCGACATCCCGGCCAAAAACATTCAGTACTTC.

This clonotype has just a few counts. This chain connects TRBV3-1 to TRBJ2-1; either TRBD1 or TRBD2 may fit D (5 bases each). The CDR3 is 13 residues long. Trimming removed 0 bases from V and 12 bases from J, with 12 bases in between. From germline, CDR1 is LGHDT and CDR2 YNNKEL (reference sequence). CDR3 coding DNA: TGTGCCAGCAGCCAAGATCGAACGAGGGGGCAGTTCTTC. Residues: CASSQDRTRGQFF.

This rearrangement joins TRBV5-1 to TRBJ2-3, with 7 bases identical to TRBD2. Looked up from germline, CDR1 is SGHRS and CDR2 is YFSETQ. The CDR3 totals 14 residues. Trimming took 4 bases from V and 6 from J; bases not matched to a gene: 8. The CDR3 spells CASSPVLASDTQYF. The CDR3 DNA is TGCGCCAGCAGCCCGGTACTAGCGTCCGATACGCAGTATTTT. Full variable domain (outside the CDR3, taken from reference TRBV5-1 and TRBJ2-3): KAGVTQTPRYLIKTRGQQVTLSCSPISGHRSVSWYQQTPGQGLQFLFEYFSETQRNKGNFPGRFSGRQFSNSRSEMNVSTLELGDSALYLCASSPVLASDTQYFGPGTRLTVL.

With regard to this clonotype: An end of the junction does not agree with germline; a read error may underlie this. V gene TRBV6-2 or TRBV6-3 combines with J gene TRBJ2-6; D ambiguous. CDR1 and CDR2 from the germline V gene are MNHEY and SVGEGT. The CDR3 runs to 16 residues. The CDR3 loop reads CACSLLRSSGANVLTF. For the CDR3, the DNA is TGTGCCTGCAGCCTCCTCAGGTCCTCTGGGGCCAACGTCCTGACTTTC.

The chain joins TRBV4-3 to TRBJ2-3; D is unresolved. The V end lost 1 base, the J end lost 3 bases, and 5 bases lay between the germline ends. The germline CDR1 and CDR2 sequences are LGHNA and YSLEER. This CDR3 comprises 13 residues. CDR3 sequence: CASSQVLTDTQYF. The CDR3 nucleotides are TGCGCCAGCAGCCAAGTGTTGACAGATACGCAGTATTTT.

The CDR3 DNA follows: TGTGCCAGCAGCCAATCCGTTTCCGGGGAGCTGTTTTTT. Encoded protein: CASSQSVSGELFF. The chain carries TRBV3-1 and TRBJ2-2; D uncertain. The germline V gene encodes CDR1 LGHDT and CDR2 YNNKEL (reference sequence). The CDR3 covers 13 residues. V was trimmed by 2 bases and J by 6 bases, leaving 7 bases between them.

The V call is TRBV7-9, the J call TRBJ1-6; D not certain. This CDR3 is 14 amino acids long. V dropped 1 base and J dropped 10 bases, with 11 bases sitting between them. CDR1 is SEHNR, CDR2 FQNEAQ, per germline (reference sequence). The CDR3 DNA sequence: TGTGCCAGCAGCTTAGGTGAAGTAGGGTCACCCCTCCACTTT. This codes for CASSLGEVGSPLHF. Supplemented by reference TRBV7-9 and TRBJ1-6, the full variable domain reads DTGVSQNPRHKITKRGQNVTFRCDPISEHNRLYWYRQTLGQGPEFLTYFQNEAQLEKSRLLSDRFSAERPKGSFSTLEIQRTEQGDSAMYLCASSLGEVGSPLHFGNGTRLTVT.

CDR3 coding DNA: TGTGCCAGCAGTACTAGCGGGGGGGAGAGCACAGATACGCAGTATTTT. This encodes CASSTSGGESTDTQYF. This chain connects TRBV28 to TRBJ2-3; 13 positions agree with TRBD2. Germline loops: CDR1 MDHEN, CDR2 SYDVKM. J lost 0 bases, V lost 5 bases, and 2 bases had no gene match. This CDR3 is 16 amino acids long.

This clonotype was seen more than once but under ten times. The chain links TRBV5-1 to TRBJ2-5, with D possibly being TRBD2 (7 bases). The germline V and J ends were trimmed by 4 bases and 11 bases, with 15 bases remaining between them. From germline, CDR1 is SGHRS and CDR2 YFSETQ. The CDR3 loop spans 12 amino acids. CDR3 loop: CASSRGGGEQYF. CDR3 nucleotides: TGCGCCAGCAGCAGGGGGGGGGGTGAGCAGTACTTC.

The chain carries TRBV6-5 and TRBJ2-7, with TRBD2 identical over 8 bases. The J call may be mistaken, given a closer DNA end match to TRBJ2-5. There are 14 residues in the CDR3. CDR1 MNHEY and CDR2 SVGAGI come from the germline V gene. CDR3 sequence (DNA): TGTGCCAGCAGTCCTAGCGGGTCAGGGGAGACCCAGTACTTC. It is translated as CASSPSGSGETQYF.

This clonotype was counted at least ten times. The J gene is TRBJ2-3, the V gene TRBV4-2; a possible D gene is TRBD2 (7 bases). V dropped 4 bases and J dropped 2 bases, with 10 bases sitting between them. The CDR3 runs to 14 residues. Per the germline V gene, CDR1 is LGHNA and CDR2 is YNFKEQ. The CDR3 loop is CASSRGGATDTQYF. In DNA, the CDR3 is TGTGCCAGCAGCCGCGGGGGCGCCACAGATACGCAGTATTTT.

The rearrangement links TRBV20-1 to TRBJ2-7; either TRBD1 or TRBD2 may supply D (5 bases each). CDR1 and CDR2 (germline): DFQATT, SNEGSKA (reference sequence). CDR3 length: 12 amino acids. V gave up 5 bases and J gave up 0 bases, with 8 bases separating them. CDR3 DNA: TGCAGTGCTCCGGGACGCTCCTACGAGCAGTACTTC. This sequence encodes CSAPGRSYEQYF.

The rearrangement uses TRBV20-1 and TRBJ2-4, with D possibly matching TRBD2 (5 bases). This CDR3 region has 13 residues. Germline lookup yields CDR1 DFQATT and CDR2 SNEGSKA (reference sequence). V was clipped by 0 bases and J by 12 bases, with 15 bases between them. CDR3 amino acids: CSARDSYGGDQYF. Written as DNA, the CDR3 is TGCAGTGCTAGAGATTCCTACGGAGGCGATCAGTACTTC.